The present T cell receptor (beta chain) was sequenced within a study of CD8+ T cells in alopecia areata. Reverse transcribed after extraction, RNA yielded cDNA as the sequencing template. Repertoires were generated with immunoSEQ multiplex PCR, while TCRdb's copy carries only in-frame clones and drops some. The sample holds 110,000 or so clones, roughly three fifths seen once. Germline V lookup: CDR1 SNHLY, CDR2 FYNNEI. Trimming at V came to 4 bases and at J to 4 bases, leaving 4 bases not matched to a gene. This CDR3 has 14 amino acids. Documented treatment: oral pan-JAK inhibitor, 5-10 mg twice daily.

J is TRBJ2-1 and V is TRBV2; the match to TRBD1 covers 7 bases. This TCR was recovered from a human donor with alopecia areata. The material sequenced was CD4+ T cells sorted from blood, taken at week 24, from a patient treated with tofacitinib. For the CDR3, the DNA is TGTGCCAGCAGTGGGACAGGAACTTACAATGAGCAGTTCTTC. Translating it yields CASSGTGTYNEQFF. Looking up the rest from reference TRBV2 and TRBJ2-1 gives the full variable domain: EPEVTQTPSHQVTQMGQEVILRCVPISNHLYFYWYRQILGQKVEFLVSFYNNEISEKSEIFDDQFSVERPDGSNFTLKIRSTKLEDSAMYFCASSGTGTYNEQFFGPGTRLTVL.